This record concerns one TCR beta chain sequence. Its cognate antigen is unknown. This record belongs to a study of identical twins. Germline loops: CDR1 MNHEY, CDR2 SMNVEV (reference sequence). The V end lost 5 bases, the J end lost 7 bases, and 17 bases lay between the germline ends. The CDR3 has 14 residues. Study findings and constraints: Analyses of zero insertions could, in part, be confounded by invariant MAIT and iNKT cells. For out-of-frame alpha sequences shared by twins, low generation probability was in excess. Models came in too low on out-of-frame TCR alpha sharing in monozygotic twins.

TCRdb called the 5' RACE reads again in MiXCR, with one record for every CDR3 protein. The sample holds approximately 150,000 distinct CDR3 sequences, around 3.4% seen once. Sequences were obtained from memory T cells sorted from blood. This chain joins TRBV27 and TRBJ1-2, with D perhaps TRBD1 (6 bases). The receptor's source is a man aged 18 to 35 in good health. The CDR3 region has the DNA TGTGCCAGCAGTCCCACAGGGAGTATTTCTGGCTACACCTTC. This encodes CASSPTGSISGYTF.